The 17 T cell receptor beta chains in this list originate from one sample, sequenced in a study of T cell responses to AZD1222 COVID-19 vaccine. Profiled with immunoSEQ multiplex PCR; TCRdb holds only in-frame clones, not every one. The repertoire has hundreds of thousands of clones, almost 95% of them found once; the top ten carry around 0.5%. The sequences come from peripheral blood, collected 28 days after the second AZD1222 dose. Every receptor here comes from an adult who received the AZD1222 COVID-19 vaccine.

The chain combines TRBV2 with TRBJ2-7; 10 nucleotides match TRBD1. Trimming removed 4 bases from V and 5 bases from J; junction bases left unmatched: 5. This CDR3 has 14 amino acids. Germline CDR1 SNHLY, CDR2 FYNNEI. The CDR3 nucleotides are TGTGCCAGCAGTGTGGGACAGGGGCTAGACGAGCAGTACTTC. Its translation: CASSVGQGLDEQYF. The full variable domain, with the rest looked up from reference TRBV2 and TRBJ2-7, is EPEVTQTPSHQVTQMGQEVILRCVPISNHLYFYWYRQILGQKVEFLVSFYNNEISEKSEIFDDQFSVERPDGSNFTLKIRSTKLEDSAMYFCASSVGQGLDEQYFGPGTRLTVT.

CDR3 bases: TGTGCCATCCGGGGACTAGAGGAGACCAATGAGCAGTTCTTC. Its protein product is CAIRGLEETNEQFF. The V and J genes are TRBV10-3 and TRBJ2-1, with 8 nucleotides matching TRBD2. Germline assignment: CDR1 ENHRY and CDR2 SYGVKD. V gave up 8 bases and J gave up 6 bases; unmatched junction bases: 9. The CDR3 contains 14 residues.

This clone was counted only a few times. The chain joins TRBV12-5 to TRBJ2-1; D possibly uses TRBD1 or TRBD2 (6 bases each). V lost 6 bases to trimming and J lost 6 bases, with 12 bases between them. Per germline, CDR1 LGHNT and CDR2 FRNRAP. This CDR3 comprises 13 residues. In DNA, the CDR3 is TGTGCTAGTGGCCGGGGGCGGGGCAATGAGCAGTTCTTC. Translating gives CASGRGRGNEQFF.

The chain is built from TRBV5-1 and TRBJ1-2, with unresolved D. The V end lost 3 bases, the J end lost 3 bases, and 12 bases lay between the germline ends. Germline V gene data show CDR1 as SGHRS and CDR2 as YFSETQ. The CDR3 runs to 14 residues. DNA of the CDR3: TGCGCCAGCAGCTGGCAAGGCGGGGACTATGGCTACACCTTC. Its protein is CASSWQGGDYGYTF.

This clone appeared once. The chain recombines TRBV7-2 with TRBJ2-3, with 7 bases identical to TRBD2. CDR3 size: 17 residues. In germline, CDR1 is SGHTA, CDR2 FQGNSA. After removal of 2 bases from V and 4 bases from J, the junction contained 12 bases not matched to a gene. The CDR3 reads CASSLFLVIGRADTQYF. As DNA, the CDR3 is TGTGCCAGCAGCTTATTTCTCGTCATTGGGAGGGCAGATACGCAGTATTTT. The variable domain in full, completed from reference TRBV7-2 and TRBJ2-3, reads GAGVSQSPSNKVTEKGKDVELRCDPISGHTALYWYRQSLGQGLEFLIYFQGNSAPDKSGLPSDRFSAERTGGSVSTLTIQRTQQEDSAVYLCASSLFLVIGRADTQYFGPGTRLTVL.

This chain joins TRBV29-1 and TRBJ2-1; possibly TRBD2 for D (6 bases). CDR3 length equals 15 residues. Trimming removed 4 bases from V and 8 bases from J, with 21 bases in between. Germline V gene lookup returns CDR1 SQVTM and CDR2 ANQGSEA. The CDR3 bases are TGCAGCGTTGGCCTAGCGAGGAACGCCGGAGATGAGCAGTTCTTC. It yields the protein CSVGLARNAGDEQFF.

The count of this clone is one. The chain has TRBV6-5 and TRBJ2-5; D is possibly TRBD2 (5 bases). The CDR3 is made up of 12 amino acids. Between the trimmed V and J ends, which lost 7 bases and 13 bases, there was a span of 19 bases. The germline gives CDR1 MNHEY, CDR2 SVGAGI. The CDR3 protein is CASTPQTGYWYF. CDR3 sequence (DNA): TGTGCCAGCACCCCACAGACGGGGTACTGGTACTTC.

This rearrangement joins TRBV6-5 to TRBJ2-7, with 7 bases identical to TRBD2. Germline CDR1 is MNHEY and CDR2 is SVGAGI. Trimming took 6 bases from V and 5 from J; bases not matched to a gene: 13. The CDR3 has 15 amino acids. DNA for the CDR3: TGTGCCAGCAGGGATCCGGGGGGTTATAGGAACGAGCAGTACTTC. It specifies CASRDPGGYRNEQYF.

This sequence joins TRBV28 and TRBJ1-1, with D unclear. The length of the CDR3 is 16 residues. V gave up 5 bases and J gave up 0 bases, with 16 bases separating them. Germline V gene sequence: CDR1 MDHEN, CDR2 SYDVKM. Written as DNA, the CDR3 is TGTGCCAGCAGTACCCGACCGGAACGGATGAACACTGAAGCTTTCTTT. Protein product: CASSTRPERMNTEAFF.

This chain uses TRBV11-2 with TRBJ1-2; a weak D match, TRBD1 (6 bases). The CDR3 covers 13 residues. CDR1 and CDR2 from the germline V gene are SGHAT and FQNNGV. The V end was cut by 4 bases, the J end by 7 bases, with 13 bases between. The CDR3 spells CASSSRGLAGYTF. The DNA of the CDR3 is TGTGCCAGCAGCTCTAGGGGGTTGGCTGGCTACACCTTC.

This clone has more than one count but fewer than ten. CDR3 in amino acids: CASSQDGSGGPDTQYF. In DNA, the CDR3 is TGTGCCAGCAGCCAAGATGGTAGCGGGGGCCCAGATACGCAGTATTTT. The chain uses TRBV4-2 and TRBJ2-3; 9 bases map to TRBD2. CDR1 and CDR2 (germline): LGHNA, YNFKEQ. After removal of 0 bases from V and 4 bases from J, the junction contained 5 bases not matched to a gene. CDR3 length: 16 residues.

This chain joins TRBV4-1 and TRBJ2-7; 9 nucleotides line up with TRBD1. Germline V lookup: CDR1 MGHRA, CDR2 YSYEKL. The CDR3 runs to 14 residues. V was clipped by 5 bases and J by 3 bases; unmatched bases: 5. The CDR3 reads CASSLRGQGYEQYF. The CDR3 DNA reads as TGCGCCAGCAGCTTAAGGGGACAGGGCTACGAGCAGTACTTC.

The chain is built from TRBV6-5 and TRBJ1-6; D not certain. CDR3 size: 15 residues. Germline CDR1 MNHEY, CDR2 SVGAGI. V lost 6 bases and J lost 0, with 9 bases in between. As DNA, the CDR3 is TGTGCCAGCAGCCGCAGGCGCTCCTATAATTCACCCCTCCACTTT. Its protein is CASSRRRSYNSPLHF.

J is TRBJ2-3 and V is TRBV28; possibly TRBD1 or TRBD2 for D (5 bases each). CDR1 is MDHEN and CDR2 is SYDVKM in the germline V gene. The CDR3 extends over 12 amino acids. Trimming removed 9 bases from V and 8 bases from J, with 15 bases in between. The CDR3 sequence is CASGDAGGTQYF. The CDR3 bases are TGTGCCAGTGGGGACGCTGGGGGTACGCAGTATTTT.

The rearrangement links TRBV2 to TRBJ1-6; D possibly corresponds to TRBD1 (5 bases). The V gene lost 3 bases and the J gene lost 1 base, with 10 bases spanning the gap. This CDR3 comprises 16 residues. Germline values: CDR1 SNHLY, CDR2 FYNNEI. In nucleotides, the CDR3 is TGTGCCAGCAGTGACGGGGGACTTTCCTATAATTCACCCCTCCACTTT. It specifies CASSDGGLSYNSPLHF.

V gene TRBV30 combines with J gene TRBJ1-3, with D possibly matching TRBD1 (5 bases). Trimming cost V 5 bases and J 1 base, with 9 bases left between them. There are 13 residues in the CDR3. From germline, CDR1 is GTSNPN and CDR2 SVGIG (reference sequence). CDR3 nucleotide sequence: TGTGCCTGGCAGGGAGTGTCTGGAAACACCATATATTTT. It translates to CAWQGVSGNTIYF.

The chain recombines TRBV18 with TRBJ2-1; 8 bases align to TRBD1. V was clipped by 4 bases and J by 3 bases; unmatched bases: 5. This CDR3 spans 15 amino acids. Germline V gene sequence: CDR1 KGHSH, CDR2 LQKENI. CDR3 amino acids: CASSLQGASYNEQFF. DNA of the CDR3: TGTGCCAGCTCACTGCAGGGGGCGAGCTACAATGAGCAGTTCTTC.